This T cell receptor (beta chain) was sequenced in a study of breast tumors, draining lymph nodes, adjacent tissues. Study-level findings and limits: Compared with lymph nodes, tumors were less diverse; compared with nontumor tissue, more. Most tumor T cells seemingly derive from lymph node, then expand in tumor. Tumor T cell lymph node origin was a supported hypothesis, not proven. Compared with basal-like, luminal-like tumors shared significantly more repertoire with nontumor tissue.

Axillary draining lymph nodes of breast cancer patients supplied the node samples. This clonotype was counted many times. Its target is not known. CDR1 and CDR2 (germline): MRHNA, SNTAGT. V was trimmed by 8 bases and J by 4 bases, leaving 14 bases between them. The CDR3 contains 14 residues. A single record per CDR3 protein comes from TCRdb applying MiXCR to the multiplex PCR reads. This table holds some 150,000 distinct CDR3 sequences, 30% to 40% found once. The sequence was obtained from a female donor with breast cancer. Some clones in this sample may be carry-over from other donors' samples. The sample consisted of axillary lymph node tissue. V is TRBV6-4 and J is TRBJ2-2, with D uncertain. CDR3 nucleotides: TGTGCCAGCGATTCCCCGGTAGCCACCGGGGAGCTGTTTTTT. The encoded protein is CASDSPVATGELFF.